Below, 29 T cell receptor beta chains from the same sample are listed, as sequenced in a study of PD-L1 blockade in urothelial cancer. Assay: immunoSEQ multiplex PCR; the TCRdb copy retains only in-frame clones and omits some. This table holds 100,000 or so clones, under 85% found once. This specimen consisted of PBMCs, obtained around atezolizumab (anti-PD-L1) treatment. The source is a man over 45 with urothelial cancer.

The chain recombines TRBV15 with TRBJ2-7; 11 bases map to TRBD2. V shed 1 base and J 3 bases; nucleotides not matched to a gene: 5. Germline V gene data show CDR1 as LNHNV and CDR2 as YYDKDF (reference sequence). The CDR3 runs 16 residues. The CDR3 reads CATSRVATSGSYEQYF. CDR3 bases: TGTGCCACCAGCAGAGTCGCAACTAGCGGGAGCTACGAGCAGTACTTC.

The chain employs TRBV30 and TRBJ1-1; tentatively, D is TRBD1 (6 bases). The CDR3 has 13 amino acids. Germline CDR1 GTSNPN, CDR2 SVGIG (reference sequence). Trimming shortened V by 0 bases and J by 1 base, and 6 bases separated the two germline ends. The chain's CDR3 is CAWSVQGNTEAFF. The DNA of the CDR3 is TGTGCCTGGAGTGTACAGGGGAACACTGAAGCTTTCTTT.

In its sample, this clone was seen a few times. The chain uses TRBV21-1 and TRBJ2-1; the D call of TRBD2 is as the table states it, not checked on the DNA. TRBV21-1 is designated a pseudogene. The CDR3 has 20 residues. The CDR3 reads CASSKEGLAGGPSSYNEQFF. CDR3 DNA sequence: TGTGCCAGCAGCAAAGAGGGACTAGCGGGAGGGCCCAGCTCCTACAATGAGCAGTTCTTC.

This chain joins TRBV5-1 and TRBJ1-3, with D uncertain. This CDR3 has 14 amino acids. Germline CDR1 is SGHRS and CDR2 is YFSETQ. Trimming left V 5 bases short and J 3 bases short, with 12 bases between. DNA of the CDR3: TGCGCCAGCAGTAGCACGGGTGGTGGAAACACCATATATTTT. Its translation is CASSSTGGGNTIYF.

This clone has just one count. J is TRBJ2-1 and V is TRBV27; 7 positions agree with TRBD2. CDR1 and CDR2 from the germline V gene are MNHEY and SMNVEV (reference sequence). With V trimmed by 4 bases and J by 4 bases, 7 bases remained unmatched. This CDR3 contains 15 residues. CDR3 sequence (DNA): TGTGCCAGCAGTTCTCGGACTAGATCTTACAATGAGCAGTTCTTC. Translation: CASSSRTRSYNEQFF.

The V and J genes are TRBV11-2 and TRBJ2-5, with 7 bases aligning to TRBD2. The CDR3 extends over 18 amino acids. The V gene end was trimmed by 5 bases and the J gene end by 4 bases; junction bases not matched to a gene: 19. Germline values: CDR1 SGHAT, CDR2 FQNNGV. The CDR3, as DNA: TGTGCCAGCAGCCCGAAGCCTCCTAGCGGCCCCTGGGGAGAGACCCAGTACTTC. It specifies CASSPKPPSGPWGETQYF.

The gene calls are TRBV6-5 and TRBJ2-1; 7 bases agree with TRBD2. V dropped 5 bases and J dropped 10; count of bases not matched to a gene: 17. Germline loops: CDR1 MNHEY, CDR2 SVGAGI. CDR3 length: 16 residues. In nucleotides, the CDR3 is TGTGCCAGCAGTAACTGGGGAGGGACCCGTCCTGGGGAGCAGTTCTTC. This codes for CASSNWGGTRPGEQFF.

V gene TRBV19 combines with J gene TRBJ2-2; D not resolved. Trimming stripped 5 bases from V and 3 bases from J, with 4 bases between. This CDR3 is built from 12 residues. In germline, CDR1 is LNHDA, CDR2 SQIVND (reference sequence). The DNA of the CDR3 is TGTGCCAGTAGTCGGTACACCGGGGAGCTGTTTTTT. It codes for CASSRYTGELFF.

CDR3 sequence (DNA): TGTGCCAGCAGTGCTCCCTCGGGGGGCTCCGAGACCCAGTACTTC. Protein: CASSAPSGGSETQYF. The genes are TRBV28 and TRBJ2-5; D perhaps matches TRBD2 (7 bases). The ends were cut back, 5 bases at V and 5 bases at J, with 18 bases in the middle. The CDR3 has 15 amino acids. Germline-derived CDR1 and CDR2 are MDHEN and SYDVKM.

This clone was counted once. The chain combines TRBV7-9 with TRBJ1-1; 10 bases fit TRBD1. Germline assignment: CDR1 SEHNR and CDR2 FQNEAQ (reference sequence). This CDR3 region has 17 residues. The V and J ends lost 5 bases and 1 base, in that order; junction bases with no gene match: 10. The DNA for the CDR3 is TGTGCCAGCAGCACAGGCGGGACAGGGGCCCGGAACACTGAAGCTTTCTTT. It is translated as CASSTGGTGARNTEAFF.

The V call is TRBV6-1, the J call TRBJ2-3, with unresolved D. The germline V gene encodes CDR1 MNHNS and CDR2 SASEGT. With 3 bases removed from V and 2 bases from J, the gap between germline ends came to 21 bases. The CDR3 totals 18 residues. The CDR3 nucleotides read TGTGCCAGCAGTGAGATGGTCGGTCCCCTCCGTGCCACAGATACGCAGTATTTT. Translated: CASSEMVGPLRATDTQYF.

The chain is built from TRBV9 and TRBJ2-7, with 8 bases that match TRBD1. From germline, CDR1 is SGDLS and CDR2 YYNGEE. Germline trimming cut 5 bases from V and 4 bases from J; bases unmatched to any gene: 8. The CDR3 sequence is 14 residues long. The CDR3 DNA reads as TGTGCCAGCAGTCCCCTGGGACAGGTATACGAGCAGTACTTC. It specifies CASSPLGQVYEQYF.

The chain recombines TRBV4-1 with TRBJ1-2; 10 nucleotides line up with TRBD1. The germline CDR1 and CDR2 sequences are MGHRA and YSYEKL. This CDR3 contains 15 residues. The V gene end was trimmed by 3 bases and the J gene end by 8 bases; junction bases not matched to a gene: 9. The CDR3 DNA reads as TGCGCCAGCAGCCAGGGCGACAGGGGGCCGGGGGGCTACACCTTC. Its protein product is CASSQGDRGPGGYTF.

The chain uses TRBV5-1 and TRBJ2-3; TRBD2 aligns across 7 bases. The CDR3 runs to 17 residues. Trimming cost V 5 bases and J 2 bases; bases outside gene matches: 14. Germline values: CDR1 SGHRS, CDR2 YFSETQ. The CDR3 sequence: CASSQKPAGSSTDTQYF. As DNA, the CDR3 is TGCGCCAGCAGTCAAAAGCCAGCGGGGTCGTCCACAGATACGCAGTATTTT.

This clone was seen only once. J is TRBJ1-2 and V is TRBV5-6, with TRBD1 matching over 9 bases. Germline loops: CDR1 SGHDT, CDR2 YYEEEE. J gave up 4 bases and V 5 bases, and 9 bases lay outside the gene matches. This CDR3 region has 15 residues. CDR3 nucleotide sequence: TGTGCCAGCAGGCGTACCGGGACAGGGTCCTATGGCTACACCTTC. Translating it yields CASRRTGTGSYGYTF.

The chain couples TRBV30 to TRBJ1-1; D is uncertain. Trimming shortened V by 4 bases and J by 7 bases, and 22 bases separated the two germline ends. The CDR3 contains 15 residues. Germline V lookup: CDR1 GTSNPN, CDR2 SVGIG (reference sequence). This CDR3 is CAWTTYAGKVVEAFF. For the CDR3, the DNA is TGTGCCTGGACCACGTACGCCGGGAAGGTGGTTGAAGCTTTCTTT.

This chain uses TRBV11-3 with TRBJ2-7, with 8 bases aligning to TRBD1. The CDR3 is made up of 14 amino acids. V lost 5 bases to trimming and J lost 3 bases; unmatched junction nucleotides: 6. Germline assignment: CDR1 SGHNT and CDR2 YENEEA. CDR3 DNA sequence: TGTGCCAGCAGCAGGGGACAGGCCTACTACGAGCAGTACTTC. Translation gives CASSRGQAYYEQYF.

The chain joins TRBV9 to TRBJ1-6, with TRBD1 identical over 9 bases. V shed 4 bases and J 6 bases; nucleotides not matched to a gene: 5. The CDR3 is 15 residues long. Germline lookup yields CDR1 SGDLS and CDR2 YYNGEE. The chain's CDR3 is CASSRDRVGNSPLHF. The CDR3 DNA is TGTGCCAGCAGCCGGGACAGGGTGGGTAATTCACCCCTCCACTTT.

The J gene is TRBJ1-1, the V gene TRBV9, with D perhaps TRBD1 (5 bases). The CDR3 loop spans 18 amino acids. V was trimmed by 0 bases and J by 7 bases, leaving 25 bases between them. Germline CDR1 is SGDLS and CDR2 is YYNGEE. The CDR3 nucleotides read TGTGCCAGCAGCGTAGCTACAAGGGGTGGGTCTAGAGAAGATGAAGCTTTCTTT. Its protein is CASSVATRGGSREDEAFF. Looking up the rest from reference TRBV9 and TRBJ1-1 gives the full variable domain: DSGVTQTPKHLITATGQRVTLRCSPRSGDLSVYWYQQSLDQGLQFLIQYYNGEERAKGNILERFSAQQFPDLHSELNLSSLELGDSALYFCASSVATRGGSREDEAFFGQGTRLTVV.

The CDR3 sequence: CASSDGEQYF. The CDR3 DNA reads TGTGCCAGCAGTGACGGCGAGCAGTACTTC. The chain carries TRBV2 and TRBJ2-7, with unresolved D. This CDR3 has 10 amino acids. Trimming shortened V by 3 bases and J by 6 bases, and 3 bases separated the two germline ends. Per germline, CDR1 SNHLY and CDR2 FYNNEI.

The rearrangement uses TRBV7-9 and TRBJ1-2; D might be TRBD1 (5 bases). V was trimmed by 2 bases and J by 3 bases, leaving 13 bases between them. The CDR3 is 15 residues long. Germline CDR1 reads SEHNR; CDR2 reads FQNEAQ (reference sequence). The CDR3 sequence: CASSLSGGVYYGYTF. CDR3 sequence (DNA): TGTGCCAGCAGCTTATCCGGGGGGGTTTACTATGGCTACACCTTC. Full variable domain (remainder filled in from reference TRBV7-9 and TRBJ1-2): DTGVSQNPRHKITKRGQNVTFRCDPISEHNRLYWYRQTLGQGPEFLTYFQNEAQLEKSRLLSDRFSAERPKGSFSTLEIQRTEQGDSAMYLCASSLSGGVYYGYTFGSGTRLTVV.

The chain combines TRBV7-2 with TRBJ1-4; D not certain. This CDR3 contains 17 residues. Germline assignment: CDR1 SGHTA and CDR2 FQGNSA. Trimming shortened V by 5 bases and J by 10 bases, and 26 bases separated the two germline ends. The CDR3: CASSREVTLATRGKLFF. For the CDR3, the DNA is TGTGCCAGCAGCCGGGAGGTGACGCTTGCAACTAGAGGAAAACTGTTTTTT.

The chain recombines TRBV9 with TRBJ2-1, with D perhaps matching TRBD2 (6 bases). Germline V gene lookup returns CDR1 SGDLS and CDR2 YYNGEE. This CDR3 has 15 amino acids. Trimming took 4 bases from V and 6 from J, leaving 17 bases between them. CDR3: CASSPFSGVSNEQFF. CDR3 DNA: TGTGCCAGCAGCCCTTTCTCGGGAGTAAGCAATGAGCAGTTCTTC. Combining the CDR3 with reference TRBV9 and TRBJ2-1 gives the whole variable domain DSGVTQTPKHLITATGQRVTLRCSPRSGDLSVYWYQQSLDQGLQFLIQYYNGEERAKGNILERFSAQQFPDLHSELNLSSLELGDSALYFCASSPFSGVSNEQFFGPGTRLTVL.

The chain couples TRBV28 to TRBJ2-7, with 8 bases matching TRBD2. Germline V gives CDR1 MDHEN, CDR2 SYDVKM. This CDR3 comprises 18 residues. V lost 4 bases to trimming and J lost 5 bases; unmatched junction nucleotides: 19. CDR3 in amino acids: CASSSSGLRSGSKHEQYF. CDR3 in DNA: TGTGCCAGCAGTTCCTCCGGTCTTCGAAGCGGGAGTAAGCACGAGCAGTACTTC.

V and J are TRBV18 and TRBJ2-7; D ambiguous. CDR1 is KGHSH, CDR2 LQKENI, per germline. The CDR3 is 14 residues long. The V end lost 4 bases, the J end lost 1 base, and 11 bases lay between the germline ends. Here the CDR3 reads CASSQIDTSYEQYF. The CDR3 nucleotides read TGTGCCAGCTCACAGATCGACACTTCCTACGAGCAGTACTTC.

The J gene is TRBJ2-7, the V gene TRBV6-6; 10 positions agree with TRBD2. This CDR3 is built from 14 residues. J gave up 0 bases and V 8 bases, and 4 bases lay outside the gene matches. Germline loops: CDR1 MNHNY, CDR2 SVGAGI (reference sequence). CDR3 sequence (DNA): TGTGCCAGCGGGGGACTAGCGTTCTCCTACGAGCAGTACTTC. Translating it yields CASGGLAFSYEQYF.

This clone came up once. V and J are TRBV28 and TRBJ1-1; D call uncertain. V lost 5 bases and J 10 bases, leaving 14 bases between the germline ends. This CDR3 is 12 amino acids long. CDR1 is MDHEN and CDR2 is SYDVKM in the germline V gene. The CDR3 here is CASSPITSGAFF. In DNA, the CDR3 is TGTGCCAGCAGTCCAATCACCTCGGGAGCTTTCTTT.

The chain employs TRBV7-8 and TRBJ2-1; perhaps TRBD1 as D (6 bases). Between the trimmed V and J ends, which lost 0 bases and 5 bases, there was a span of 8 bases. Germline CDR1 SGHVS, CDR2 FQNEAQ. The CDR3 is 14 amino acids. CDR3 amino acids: CASSLAQGNNEQFF. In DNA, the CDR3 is TGTGCCAGCAGCTTAGCCCAGGGGAACAATGAGCAGTTCTTC.

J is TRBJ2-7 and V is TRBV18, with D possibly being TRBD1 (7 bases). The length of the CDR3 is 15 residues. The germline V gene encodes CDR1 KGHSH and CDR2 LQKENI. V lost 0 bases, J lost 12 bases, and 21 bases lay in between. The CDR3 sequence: CASSPPRTGLTRVYF. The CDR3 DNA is TGTGCCAGCTCACCACCCCGGACAGGACTAACACGGGTGTACTTC.